A single sample gave rise to the 7 T cell receptor beta chains below, sequenced in a study of vaccination and CD4 T cells after COVID-19. Treatment described: approximately 10-day PBMC culture with coronavirus spike peptide pools or control peptides (ViraFEST assay). The antigens of these receptors remain unknown. Sequenced with the Oncomine TCR Beta short-read assay was DNA taken from cultured CD4+ T cells. From the PCR reads, TCRdb called clonotypes with MiXCR, one entry per CDR3 protein. There are about 20,000 distinct CDR3 sequences in the sample; 50% to 70% occur only once, and approximately 9% lies in the top ten. Sequences were derived from CD4+ T cells from blood, cultured in vitro, sampled after SARS-CoV-2 vaccination. Every receptor here comes from a human donor who had recovered from COVID-19.

The table lists this clonotype with a few counts. The chain employs TRBV6-1 and TRBJ1-2, with TRBD1 matching 7 bases. The J segment lost 9 bases and the V segment lost 8 bases, leaving 9 bases of the junction unmatched. The CDR3 sequence is 12 residues long. The germline CDR1 and CDR2 sequences are MNHNS and SASEGT. CDR3 sequence reads: CASGSQGGSYTF. CDR3 DNA sequence: TGTGCCAGCGGCTCCCAGGGGGGAAGCTACACCTTC.

The chain combines TRBV6-1 with TRBJ1-2; 7 positions match TRBD1. The junction had 14 bases not matched to a gene; V was cut back by 6 bases and J by 10 bases. Germline assignment: CDR1 MNHNS and CDR2 SASEGT. The CDR3 sequence is 14 residues long. The CDR3 region is CASSRGGQKRVYTF. DNA of the CDR3: TGTGCCAGCAGCCGTGGGGGACAGAAAAGAGTCTACACCTTC.

The V call is TRBV27, the J call TRBJ2-7; TRBD1 might be the D (5 bases). Per the germline V gene, CDR1 is MNHEY and CDR2 is SMNVEV (reference sequence). The CDR3 runs to 13 residues. Trimming shortened V by 3 bases and J by 7 bases, and 13 bases separated the two germline ends. This CDR3 is CASSFHDSGEQYF. In DNA form, the CDR3 reads TGTGCCAGCAGTTTCCACGATTCAGGGGAGCAGTACTTC.

V usage is TRBV20-1 and J usage is TRBJ2-2; D unclear. The CDR3 totals 15 residues. Trimming stripped 0 bases from V and 0 bases from J, with 8 bases between. The germline V gene has CDR1 DFQATT and CDR2 SNEGSKA (reference sequence). The CDR3 region is CSAREDSANTGELFF. The CDR3 region has the DNA TGCAGTGCTAGAGAAGACTCAGCGAACACCGGGGAGCTGTTTTTT.

The V and J genes are TRBV2 and TRBJ1-2; no definite D call. The germline CDR1 and CDR2 sequences are SNHLY and FYNNEI. The CDR3 extends over 10 amino acids. V gave up 7 bases and J gave up 8 bases, with 8 bases separating them. CDR3 region: CASKGEGYTF. In nucleotides, the CDR3 is TGTGCCAGCAAGGGAGAAGGCTACACCTTC.

V is TRBV7-2 and J is TRBJ1-1; unclear D gene. The CDR3 length is 16 residues. Trimming took 0 bases from V and 1 from J, leaving 12 bases between them. Per germline, CDR1 SGHTA and CDR2 FQGNSA. The CDR3 protein is CASSLAFLSGNTEAFF. As DNA, the CDR3 is TGTGCCAGCAGCTTAGCCTTCTTGTCGGGGAACACTGAAGCTTTCTTT.

V gene TRBV2 combines with J gene TRBJ2-5; TRBD1 might be the D (6 bases). Trimming removed 2 bases at V and 0 bases at J, with 13 bases between. The CDR3 is made up of 16 amino acids. In germline, CDR1 is SNHLY, CDR2 FYNNEI. The CDR3 region is CASSERRTGYQETQYF. CDR3 nucleotides: TGTGCCAGCAGTGAACGACGAACAGGGTACCAAGAGACCCAGTACTTC.